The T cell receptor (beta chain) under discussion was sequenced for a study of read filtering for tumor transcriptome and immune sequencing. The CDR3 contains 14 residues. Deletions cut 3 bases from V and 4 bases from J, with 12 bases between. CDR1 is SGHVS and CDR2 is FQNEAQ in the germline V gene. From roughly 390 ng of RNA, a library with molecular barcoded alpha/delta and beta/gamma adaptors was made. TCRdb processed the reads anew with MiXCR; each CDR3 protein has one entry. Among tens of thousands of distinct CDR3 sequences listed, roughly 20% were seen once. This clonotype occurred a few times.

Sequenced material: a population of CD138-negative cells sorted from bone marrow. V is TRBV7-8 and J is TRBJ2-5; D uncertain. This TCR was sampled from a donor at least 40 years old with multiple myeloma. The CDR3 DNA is TGTGCCAGCAGCTTGAATGGGCGGACAGAGACCCAGTACTTC. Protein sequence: CASSLNGRTETQYF.